Shown below are 21 T cell receptor beta chains from a single sample sequenced in a study of monozygotic twins with inflammatory bowel disease. TCRdb processed the 5' RACE reads again and assigns one entry to each CDR3 protein, with no DNA. Its listing shows over 90,000 distinct CDR3 sequences. The specimen was blood. These receptors all stem from a human donor with ulcerative colitis or Crohn's disease, or a healthy co-twin of an affected twin (not recorded which).

This chain links TRBV10-3 with TRBJ1-5; absent DNA, TCRdb's TRBD1 call cannot be checked. CDR3 size: 15 residues. CDR1 ENHRY and CDR2 SYGVKD come from the germline V gene. The chain's CDR3 is CAISESGGSNQPQHF.

The V gene is TRBV7-9, the J gene TRBJ1-4. CDR3 length: 14 amino acids. Germline lookup yields CDR1 SEHNR and CDR2 FQNEAQ (reference sequence). Here the CDR3 reads CASSFSQNEEKLFF.

V is TRBV3-1 and J is TRBJ1-2; TCRdb names TRBD1, which stays unverified in the absence of DNA. CDR3 length equals 13 residues. Germline V gene sequence: CDR1 LGHDT, CDR2 YNNKEL (reference sequence). The CDR3 reads CASSLGTNYGYTF. Filled out from reference TRBV3-1 and TRBJ1-2, the complete variable domain reads DTAVSQTPKYLVTQMGNDKSIKCEQNLGHDTMYWYKQDSKKFLKIMFSYNNKELIINETVPNRFSPKSPDKAHLNLHINSLELGDSAVYFCASSLGTNYGYTFGSGTRLTVV.

The chain recombines TRBV25-1 with TRBJ2-7; TCRdb outputs TRBD2, but without DNA this stays unchecked. CDR3 length: 13 residues. CDR1 is MGHDK, CDR2 SYGVNS, per germline. The CDR3 here is CASRFSGGYEQYF.

The CDR3 spells CSVTGHLNTEAFF. The rearrangement links TRBV29-1 to TRBJ1-1; TCRdb's D call of TRBD1 is untestable without DNA. There are 13 residues in the CDR3. Germline V gene lookup returns CDR1 SQVTM and CDR2 ANQGSEA.

The chain carries TRBV5-4 and TRBJ2-1; TCRdb picks TRBD2, but there is no DNA to check that call. Germline lookup yields CDR1 SGHNT and CDR2 YYREEE (reference sequence). CDR3 length: 21 amino acids. Here the CDR3 reads CASSLRGTGTSATNSYNEQFF.

The rearrangement links TRBV29-1 to TRBJ2-3; the D gene TCRdb calls, TRBD2, cannot be checked with no DNA. This CDR3 has 12 amino acids. Germline V gene data show CDR1 as SQVTM and CDR2 as ANQGSEA. The CDR3 region is CSVRIAADTQYF.

This chain uses TRBV12-3 or TRBV12-4 with TRBJ2-5; lacking DNA, the TRBD1 call made by TCRdb goes unchecked. The CDR3 is 13 residues long. CDR3: CASSLGTVETQYF.

V gene TRBV5-1 combines with J gene TRBJ2-7; TCRdb returns TRBD1, unconfirmable since there is no DNA. Germline V gene sequence: CDR1 SGHRS, CDR2 YFSETQ. This CDR3 comprises 15 residues. This CDR3 reads CASIPGDRPSYEQYF.

This rearrangement joins TRBV4-3 to TRBJ2-7; lacking DNA, the TRBD2 call made by TCRdb goes unchecked. Germline V gene lookup returns CDR1 LGHNA and CDR2 YSLEER. The CDR3 contains 20 residues. The CDR3: CASSRPTISLLAGPNYEQYF.

V and J are TRBV5-1 and TRBJ2-1; the D call from TCRdb, TRBD2, cannot be confirmed without DNA. The CDR3 loop spans 16 amino acids. Germline V lookup: CDR1 SGHRS, CDR2 YFSETQ. The CDR3: CASSPGTSGRYNEQFF.

The chain has TRBV29-1 and TRBJ2-7; absent DNA, TCRdb's TRBD2 call cannot be checked. The CDR3 spans 11 residues. Germline-derived CDR1 and CDR2 are SQVTM and ANQGSEA. CDR3: CSVDKGGEQYF.

This sequence joins TRBV5-1 and TRBJ1-4; TCRdb's D gene call, TRBD1, goes unchecked for lack of DNA. Germline lookup yields CDR1 SGHRS and CDR2 YFSETQ. The CDR3 spans 14 residues. CDR3: CASSPGRPNEKLFF.

The CDR3 spells CSVDLQGLGYTF. The chain uses TRBV29-1 and TRBJ1-2. Per the germline V gene, CDR1 is SQVTM and CDR2 is ANQGSEA. This CDR3 has 12 residues. The full variable domain, with the rest looked up from reference TRBV29-1 and TRBJ1-2, is SAVISQKPSRDICQRGTSLTIQCQVDSQVTMMFWYRQQPGQSLTLIATANQGSEATYESGFVIDKFPISRPNLTFSTLTVSNMSPEDSSIYLCSVDLQGLGYTFGSGTRLTVV.

V usage is TRBV12-3 or TRBV12-4 and J usage is TRBJ1-1. The CDR3 extends over 13 amino acids. The CDR3 loop is CASSFRKETEAFF.

This sequence joins TRBV27 and TRBJ2-5; TCRdb reports TRBD1, a call that lacks DNA to check it against. Looked up from germline, CDR1 is MNHEY and CDR2 is SMNVEV (reference sequence). The CDR3 has 14 amino acids. The CDR3 sequence is CASSRLGGVETQYF.

The chain joins TRBV29-1 to TRBJ2-7; TCRdb picks TRBD1, but there is no DNA to check that call. The CDR3 totals 12 residues. Germline CDR1 is SQVTM and CDR2 is ANQGSEA. CDR3 protein: CSVERGNYEQYF.

CDR3 region: CASSQDRGNRYNEQFF. J is TRBJ2-1 and V is TRBV4-3; TCRdb's D call, TRBD1, is unchecked because there is no DNA. Germline CDR1 reads LGHNA; CDR2 reads YSLEER. The CDR3 spans 16 residues.

The chain links TRBV5-1 to TRBJ1-3. The germline V gene encodes CDR1 SGHRS and CDR2 YFSETQ. CDR3 length equals 14 residues. The CDR3 is CASSLGYSGNTIYF.

The genes are TRBV7-6 and TRBJ1-1. The germline V gene encodes CDR1 SGHVS and CDR2 FNYEAQ. This CDR3 has 14 amino acids. CDR3 amino acids: CASSKGGGGTEAFF. The complete variable domain, with remaining parts taken from reference TRBV7-6 and TRBJ1-1, reads GAGVSQSPRYKVTKRGQDVALRCDPISGHVSLYWYRQALGQGPEFLTYFNYEAQQDKSGLPNDRFSAERPEGSISTLTIQRTEQRDSAMYRCASSKGGGGTEAFFGQGTRLTVV.

This sequence joins TRBV19 and TRBJ1-1; the D gene TCRdb calls, TRBD1, cannot be checked with no DNA. Germline V CDR1 and CDR2: LNHDA, SQIVND (reference sequence). The CDR3 spans 13 residues. The CDR3 loop reads CASRGQMNTEAFF.